This record looks at one T cell receptor (beta chain) sequence and its context. Its cognate antigen is unknown. This specimen belongs to a study of cytomegalovirus exposure and HLA in healthy donors. The donors were healthy bone marrow donors. This PCR relied on a set of 60 Vbeta primers and 13 Jbeta primers. Generated by immunoSEQ multiplex PCR, the TCRdb table keeps only in-frame clones and is missing some. The sample shows approximately 24,000 clones, 55% to 75% of them seen only once. Germline loops: CDR1 MGHDK, CDR2 SYGVNS. The CDR3 covers 15 residues. V was cut by 3 bases and J by 5 bases, with 16 bases left in between. Study-level points and caveats: Later analysis suggested links between common viral pathogens and several top significant clusters.

The chain recombines TRBV25-1 with TRBJ2-5, with D tentatively TRBD2 (6 bases). This TCR came from a woman aged 45-60 years in good health and CMV-seronegative. What was sequenced was PBMCs. The CDR3 loop is CASSDLGGAGETQYF. For the CDR3, the DNA is TGTGCCAGCAGTGATCTTGGAGGGGCAGGGGAGACCCAGTACTTC.